The 20 T cell receptor beta chains reported below all come from one sample, sequenced in a study of cytomegalovirus exposure and HLA in healthy donors. PCR employed 60 Vbeta and 13 Jbeta primers. Sequencing used immunoSEQ multiplex PCR; TCRdb keeps in-frame clones, though not all of them. The sample holds roughly 98,000 clones, around 77% seen once. Sequencing was carried out using PBMCs. The source of these receptors is a female donor in good health and CMV-seronegative.

In this sample, this clone turned up a few times. V and J are TRBV7-3 and TRBJ2-3, with TRBD1 matching 9 bases. After removal of 6 bases from V and 4 bases from J, the junction contained 2 bases not matched to a gene. Germline V gene data show CDR1 as SGHTA and CDR2 as FQGTGA. The CDR3 is 13 amino acids. CDR3 protein: CASSTGGADTQYF. CDR3 nucleotide sequence: TGTGCCAGCAGTACAGGGGGCGCAGATACGCAGTATTTT.

J is TRBJ1-5 and V is TRBV7-9; D is perhaps TRBD1 (5 bases). The CDR3 sequence is 14 residues long. V lost 4 bases to trimming and J lost 0 bases, with 7 bases between them. Germline values: CDR1 SEHNR, CDR2 FQNEAQ (reference sequence). Here the CDR3 DNA reads TGTGCCAGCAGCTACGGGGGTAGCAATCAGCCCCAGCATTTT. Translation gives CASSYGGSNQPQHF.

The chain has TRBV4-1 and TRBJ1-5; the D is unclear. Germline assignment: CDR1 MGHRA and CDR2 YSYEKL. V was trimmed by 6 bases and J by 4 bases, leaving 19 bases between them. CDR3 length: 16 amino acids. CDR3 protein: CASSSGDGSRNQPQHF. DNA of the CDR3: TGCGCCAGCAGTTCTGGTGACGGGTCTCGGAATCAGCCCCAGCATTTT.

This chain links TRBV6-5 with TRBJ1-6, with D possibly TRBD1 on 6 matching bases. Per the germline V gene, CDR1 is MNHEY and CDR2 is SVGAGI. The CDR3 is made up of 13 amino acids. V lost 5 bases and J lost 7, with 9 bases in between. DNA for the CDR3: TGTGCCAGCAGTACTACAGGGAATTCACCCCTCCACTTT. This codes for CASSTTGNSPLHF.

This chain connects TRBV2 to TRBJ1-4; D remains ambiguous. Trimming took 7 bases from V and 3 from J, leaving 12 bases between them. Germline CDR1 is SNHLY and CDR2 is FYNNEI. The CDR3 spans 14 residues. The CDR3 DNA reads TGTGCCAGCAAGATTCAGTCCCCTAATGAAAAACTGTTTTTT. This codes for CASKIQSPNEKLFF.

The chain is built from TRBV5-1 and TRBJ2-7; 7 bases agree with TRBD1. This CDR3 has 13 amino acids. Trimming took 1 base from V and 3 from J; bases not matched to a gene: 1. Germline V CDR1 and CDR2: SGHRS, YFSETQ. CDR3 amino acids: CASSLPGGYEQYF. As DNA, the CDR3 is TGCGCCAGCAGCTTGCCAGGGGGCTACGAGCAGTACTTC.

This clone is judged medium-sized. The chain is built from TRBV5-4 and TRBJ2-1; 11 positions agree with TRBD2. CDR1 and CDR2 from the germline V gene are SGHNT and YYREEE (reference sequence). J was trimmed by 1 base and V by 3 bases; bases with no gene match: 9. This CDR3 has 18 amino acids. CDR3 region: CASSWLAGGKRSYNEQFF. The CDR3, as DNA: TGTGCCAGCAGCTGGCTAGCGGGGGGCAAGAGATCCTACAATGAGCAGTTCTTC. The full variable domain, with the rest looked up from reference TRBV5-4 and TRBJ2-1, is ETGVTQSPTHLIKTRGQQVTLRCSSQSGHNTVSWYQQALGQGPQFIFQYYREEENGRGNFPPRFSGLQFPNYSSELNVNALELDDSALYLCASSWLAGGKRSYNEQFFGPGTRLTVL.

The rearrangement uses TRBV9 and TRBJ1-2; TRBD1 is a possible D gene (6 bases). Germline CDR1 is SGDLS and CDR2 is YYNGEE. Trimming took off 4 bases at V and 2 bases at J, with 9 bases between the two ends. The CDR3 is made up of 13 amino acids. The CDR3 DNA reads TGTGCCAGCAGCCCGGACAGCAACTATGGCTACACCTTC. Its protein is CASSPDSNYGYTF.

This chain connects TRBV5-1 to TRBJ2-5; the match to TRBD2 covers 10 bases. Trimming removed 3 bases from V and 2 bases from J; junction bases left unmatched: 4. CDR1 SGHRS and CDR2 YFSETQ come from the germline V gene. This CDR3 spans 15 amino acids. CDR3 protein: CASSWGLARQETQYF. CDR3 nucleotide sequence: TGCGCCAGCAGCTGGGGACTAGCGAGACAAGAGACCCAGTACTTC.

This clone was recorded a few times. The chain employs TRBV10-2 and TRBJ2-1; D might be TRBD2 (7 bases). CDR3 size: 16 residues. V shed 0 bases and J shed 2 bases, with 11 bases lying between them. CDR1 is WSHSY and CDR2 is SAAADI in the germline V gene. The CDR3 DNA follows: TGCGCCAGCAGTGAGTCCGCGGGGGCCCCCTACAATGAGCAGTTCTTC. This gives the protein CASSESAGAPYNEQFF.

This sequence joins TRBV15 and TRBJ1-5; possible D gene TRBD1, 6 bases. The CDR3 runs to 15 residues. Germline V lookup: CDR1 LNHNV, CDR2 YYDKDF (reference sequence). Trimming stripped 0 bases from V and 4 bases from J, with 10 bases between. CDR3 nucleotides: TGTGCCACCAGCAGAGATCAAGGGGGTAATCAGCCCCAGCATTTT. This encodes CATSRDQGGNQPQHF.

CDR3 amino acids: CSVWRPGVEAFF. The CDR3 nucleotides read TGCAGCGTTTGGCGGCCAGGGGTTGAAGCTTTCTTT. This chain joins TRBV29-1 and TRBJ1-1; a possible D gene is TRBD1 (6 bases). Germline lookup yields CDR1 SQVTM and CDR2 ANQGSEA. The CDR3 consists of 12 residues. V was pared by 5 bases and J by 7 bases, with 14 bases between. The full variable domain, its missing parts supplied by reference TRBV29-1 and TRBJ1-1, is SAVISQKPSRDICQRGTSLTIQCQVDSQVTMMFWYRQQPGQSLTLIATANQGSEATYESGFVIDKFPISRPNLTFSTLTVSNMSPEDSSIYLCSVWRPGVEAFFGQGTRLTVV.

The V and J genes are TRBV5-1 and TRBJ2-6, with D perhaps TRBD2 (6 bases). V was pared by 0 bases and J by 8 bases, with 9 bases between. The length of the CDR3 is 14 residues. CDR1 is SGHRS and CDR2 is YFSETQ in the germline V gene. CDR3: CASSLAAGTNVLTF. The CDR3 DNA follows: TGCGCCAGCAGCTTGGCCGCGGGGACCAACGTCCTGACTTTC.

This clone turned up a few times. The J gene is TRBJ1-1, the V gene TRBV28, with 7 bases fitting TRBD1. The ends lost 7 bases at V and 2 bases at J; junction bases unmatched: 4. The CDR3 has 13 amino acids. Germline V gene sequence: CDR1 MDHEN, CDR2 SYDVKM. The CDR3 here is CASKTGKNTEAFF. In DNA form, the CDR3 reads TGTGCCAGCAAGACAGGGAAAAACACTGAAGCTTTCTTT.

The chain combines TRBV27 with TRBJ1-4; no definite D call. Trimming took off 4 bases at V and 3 bases at J, with 12 bases between the two ends. Germline CDR1 MNHEY, CDR2 SMNVEV (reference sequence). The CDR3 sequence is 15 residues long. CDR3 loop: CASSSRLQANEKLFF. Here the CDR3 DNA reads TGTGCCAGCAGTTCTCGGTTGCAGGCTAATGAAAAACTGTTTTTT.

The J gene is TRBJ2-3, the V gene TRBV27; the D gene is possibly TRBD2 (5 bases). V shed 4 bases and J shed 0 bases, with 14 bases lying between them. The CDR3 is 16 amino acids. Germline CDR1 reads MNHEY; CDR2 reads SMNVEV (reference sequence). CDR3 sequence: CASSSRPWESTDTQYF. DNA of the CDR3: TGTGCCAGCAGTTCAAGACCGTGGGAGAGCACAGATACGCAGTATTTT.

This clone has a handful of counts. This chain links TRBV4-1 with TRBJ1-3, with D unclear. The length of the CDR3 is 17 residues. Trimming stripped 1 base from V and 0 bases from J, with 13 bases between. Germline CDR1 reads MGHRA; CDR2 reads YSYEKL. The CDR3, as DNA: TGCGCCAGCAGCCAAGCCCCTCCAGAAAACTCTGGAAACACCATATATTTT. Protein product: CASSQAPPENSGNTIYF.

The chain employs TRBV28 and TRBJ2-7; D might be TRBD2 (5 bases). Trimming shortened V by 4 bases and J by 2 bases, and 12 bases separated the two germline ends. The CDR3 runs to 14 residues. Germline assignment: CDR1 MDHEN and CDR2 SYDVKM. The CDR3 sequence is CASSYLDSPYEQYF. CDR3 sequence (DNA): TGTGCCAGCAGTTATCTGGACTCGCCCTACGAGCAGTACTTC.

V and J are TRBV7-2 and TRBJ1-2; maybe TRBD1 (6 bases). This CDR3 contains 15 residues. Germline V gene sequence: CDR1 SGHTA, CDR2 FQGNSA. V shed 3 bases and J shed 5 bases, with 16 bases lying between them. The CDR3 sequence: CASSFPTGFSYGYTF. As DNA, the CDR3 is TGTGCCAGCAGCTTCCCGACAGGATTTAGTTATGGCTACACCTTC.

V gene TRBV5-1 combines with J gene TRBJ1-5; the match to TRBD1 covers 7 bases. CDR1 is SGHRS, CDR2 YFSETQ, per germline. Unmatched junction bases numbered 5, after V lost 5 bases and J lost 0 bases. This CDR3 is built from 15 residues. CDR3 bases: TGCGCCAGCAGACAGGGGTTAGGTAGCAATCAGCCCCAGCATTTT. It codes for CASRQGLGSNQPQHF.